Presented here are 26 T cell receptor beta chains from one specimen sequenced in a study of cytotoxic CD8 clonotypes in ibrutinib-treated CLL. Measured with immunoSEQ multiplex PCR; TCRdb has only the in-frame clones, and not every one. Seen here are around 140,000 clones, approximately 85% observed once, and the top ten hold approximately 2%. The sample was PBMCs, taken after 24 months of ibrutinib treatment. Receptors were obtained from a human donor with chronic lymphocytic leukemia.

CDR3 bases: TGTGCCAGCAACCCATCAGGGGCGTCCTACGAGCAGTACTTC. This translates into CASNPSGASYEQYF. The chain recombines TRBV28 with TRBJ2-7, with D possibly matching TRBD1 (6 bases). V dropped 7 bases and J dropped 1 base, with 14 bases sitting between them. Germline lookup yields CDR1 MDHEN and CDR2 SYDVKM. The CDR3 runs to 14 residues.

The chain joins TRBV18 to TRBJ1-2, with 8 positions matching TRBD1. V shed 6 bases, J shed 8 bases, and the junction held 8 bases outside the gene matches. The CDR3 has 13 amino acids. The V gene's germline CDR1 is KGHSH and CDR2 LQKENI. The CDR3 DNA sequence: TGTGCCAGCTCCCAGGACAGGGTGACCGGCTACACCTTC. Translation gives CASSQDRVTGYTF.

This clone has a single count. The rearrangement uses TRBV27 and TRBJ1-6; maybe TRBD1 (5 bases). Trimming stripped 6 bases from V and 9 bases from J, with 18 bases between. The CDR3 contains 15 residues. Germline CDR1 reads MNHEY; CDR2 reads SMNVEV (reference sequence). CDR3 sequence: CASRKQDHLGSPLHF. The DNA for the CDR3 is TGTGCCAGCAGGAAACAGGACCACTTAGGTTCACCCCTCCACTTT.

The chain employs TRBV5-1 and TRBJ2-5; no firm D call. Germline loops: CDR1 SGHRS, CDR2 YFSETQ. This CDR3 has 13 residues. V was trimmed by 0 bases and J by 2 bases, leaving 5 bases between them. The CDR3, as DNA: TGCGCCAGCAGCTTGGGGCGGCAAGAGACCCAGTACTTC. The encoded protein is CASSLGRQETQYF.

The chain uses TRBV6-6 and TRBJ1-1; no firm D call. The germline CDR1 and CDR2 sequences are MNHNY and SVGAGI (reference sequence). V gave up 2 bases and J gave up 4 bases, with 11 bases separating them. The CDR3 has 14 amino acids. The CDR3 sequence is CASSYEPLPTEAFF. The CDR3 coding sequence is TGTGCCAGCAGTTACGAGCCGCTACCCACTGAAGCTTTCTTT.

The chain couples TRBV4-2 to TRBJ2-7, with D tentatively TRBD2 (6 bases). Germline assignment: CDR1 LGHNA and CDR2 YNFKEQ. V shed 4 bases and J shed 3 bases, with 13 bases lying between them. The CDR3 has 14 amino acids. The CDR3 coding sequence is TGTGCCAGCAGCCCCGGGACTGGAGACTACGAGCAGTACTTC. Translated, it gives CASSPGTGDYEQYF.

V usage is TRBV11-2 and J usage is TRBJ2-5; 12 bases line up with TRBD2. The CDR3 runs to 16 residues. The germline CDR1 and CDR2 sequences are SGHAT and FQNNGV. V shed 5 bases and J 5 bases; nucleotides not matched to a gene: 9. The CDR3 region has the DNA TGTGCCAGCAGCAATTTACTAGCGGGGGGATCGGAGACCCAGTACTTC. This encodes CASSNLLAGGSETQYF.

The V gene is TRBV7-3, the J gene TRBJ1-1; D ambiguous. Trimming shortened V by 2 bases and J by 8 bases, and 12 bases separated the two germline ends. CDR3 length: 13 amino acids. The germline V gene encodes CDR1 SGHTA and CDR2 FQGTGA. For the CDR3, the DNA is TGTGCCAGCAGCTTAGCGGACCGAGGGGAAGCTTTCTTT. Residues: CASSLADRGEAFF.

The chain employs TRBV5-1 and TRBJ1-2; 8 bases match TRBD1. From germline, CDR1 is SGHRS and CDR2 YFSETQ. The CDR3 totals 15 residues. Trimming cost V 3 bases and J 0 bases; bases outside gene matches: 4. CDR3 sequence reads: CASSSDRGSNYGYTF. The CDR3 DNA sequence: TGCGCCAGCAGCTCTGACAGGGGCTCTAACTATGGCTACACCTTC. The whole variable domain, filled in from reference TRBV5-1 and TRBJ1-2, reads KAGVTQTPRYLIKTRGQQVTLSCSPISGHRSVSWYQQTPGQGLQFLFEYFSETQRNKGNFPGRFSGRQFSNSRSEMNVSTLELGDSALYLCASSSDRGSNYGYTFGSGTRLTVV.

In this sample, this clone turned up once. The CDR3 here is CASSHGQLTGELFF. Here the CDR3 DNA reads TGCGCCAGCAGCCATGGACAGCTCACCGGGGAGCTGTTTTTT. This rearrangement joins TRBV4-3 to TRBJ2-2, with D perhaps TRBD1 (6 bases). The germline gives CDR1 LGHNA, CDR2 YSLEER. The length of the CDR3 is 14 residues. The V end was cut by 3 bases, the J end by 4 bases, with 9 bases between.

V usage is TRBV19 and J usage is TRBJ1-4; a weak D match, TRBD1 (5 bases). In germline, CDR1 is LNHDA, CDR2 SQIVND (reference sequence). The CDR3 has 12 residues. V was trimmed by 6 bases and J by 4 bases, leaving 6 bases between them. CDR3 sequence: CASRGGNEKLFF. CDR3 DNA sequence: TGTGCCAGTAGGGGGGGTAATGAAAAACTGTTTTTT.

The chain couples TRBV4-2 to TRBJ1-5; D not resolved. Trimming removed 0 bases from V and 2 bases from J, with 14 bases in between. The CDR3 is 17 residues long. Germline-derived CDR1 and CDR2 are LGHNA and YNFKEQ. CDR3 DNA sequence: TGTGCCAGCAGCCAAGATCCTTCCCTCCAGGGCAATCAGCCCCAGCATTTT. Translation gives CASSQDPSLQGNQPQHF.

Concerning this clone: A junction end diverges from the germline sequence, so it may reflect a read error. The CDR3 spells CASSLETAWNF. The CDR3 DNA reads TGTGCCAGCAGCTTAGAGACAGCGTGGAACTTC. The rearrangement links TRBV7-2 to TRBJ2-7; D perhaps matches TRBD1 (5 bases). Germline lookup yields CDR1 SGHTA and CDR2 FQGNSA. The CDR3 is 11 residues long.

This rearrangement joins TRBV5-1 to TRBJ2-2, with TRBD2 matching over 12 bases. CDR3 length equals 17 residues. Germline CDR1 SGHRS, CDR2 YFSETQ. Trimming at V came to 4 bases and at J to 2 bases, leaving 6 bases not matched to a gene. The CDR3 DNA reads as TGCGCCAGCAGCACCTCGACTAGCGGGAGAAACACCGGGGAGCTGTTTTTT. Translated: CASSTSTSGRNTGELFF.

CDR3 loop: CASSPRQNTGELFF. CDR3 sequence (DNA): TGTGCCAGCTCACCGAGACAGAACACCGGGGAGCTGTTTTTT. The rearrangement joins TRBV18 to TRBJ2-2, with no clear D. Germline V gene data show CDR1 as KGHSH and CDR2 as LQKENI. V dropped 3 bases and J dropped 1 base, with 6 bases sitting between them. CDR3 length: 14 residues. Filled out from reference TRBV18 and TRBJ2-2, the complete variable domain reads NAGVMQNPRHLVRRRGQEARLRCSPMKGHSHVYWYRQLPEEGLKFMVYLQKENIIDESGMPKERFSAEFPKEGPSILRIQQVVRGDSAAYFCASSPRQNTGELFFGEGSRLTVL.

J is TRBJ2-5 and V is TRBV11-3; 8 bases are shared with TRBD1. This CDR3 is built from 15 residues. Germline V gives CDR1 SGHNT, CDR2 YENEEA. J was trimmed by 2 bases and V by 6 bases; bases with no gene match: 8. This CDR3 reads CASSSGGAGQETQYF. The CDR3 nucleotides are TGTGCCAGCAGTTCAGGGGGCGCAGGGCAAGAGACCCAGTACTTC.

The V and J genes are TRBV19 and TRBJ1-5; D is unresolved. The CDR3 loop spans 13 amino acids. V was trimmed by 1 base and J by 7 bases, leaving 8 bases between them. The germline V gene encodes CDR1 LNHDA and CDR2 SQIVND (reference sequence). CDR3 loop: CASSIGARQPQHF. CDR3 in DNA: TGTGCCAGTAGTATAGGGGCTCGGCAGCCCCAGCATTTT.

For this clone: The same CDR3 can be traced to other DNA sequences in this sample. The chain has TRBV18 and TRBJ2-1; 12 nucleotides agree with TRBD2. The V segment lost 6 bases and the J segment 5 bases; nucleotides outside the gene matches: 5. This CDR3 is built from 15 residues. Germline CDR1 KGHSH, CDR2 LQKENI. CDR3 in amino acids: CASSSLAGGDNEQFF. The CDR3 DNA is TGTGCCAGCTCGTCCCTAGCGGGAGGGGACAATGAGCAGTTCTTC.

V and J are TRBV9 and TRBJ2-1; tentative D call: TRBD1 (7 bases). V was clipped by 2 bases and J by 6 bases, with 21 bases between them. The CDR3 contains 17 residues. CDR1 and CDR2 (germline): SGDLS, YYNGEE. CDR3 residues: CASSVAGGTPEGNEQFF. In nucleotides, the CDR3 is TGTGCCAGCAGCGTGGCAGGGGGGACTCCGGAAGGCAATGAGCAGTTCTTC. Based on the CDR3 plus reference TRBV9 and TRBJ2-1, the full variable domain is DSGVTQTPKHLITATGQRVTLRCSPRSGDLSVYWYQQSLDQGLQFLIQYYNGEERAKGNILERFSAQQFPDLHSELNLSSLELGDSALYFCASSVAGGTPEGNEQFFGPGTRLTVL.

The chain has TRBV6-5 and TRBJ2-3, with D perhaps matching TRBD1 (6 bases). Germline CDR1 and CDR2: MNHEY and SVGAGI. The V and J ends lost 7 bases and 0 bases respectively, with 11 bases between them. The CDR3 runs 14 residues. The CDR3 here is CASKLGQSTDTQYF. CDR3 in DNA: TGTGCCAGCAAACTTGGACAGAGCACAGATACGCAGTATTTT.

The V gene is TRBV20-1, the J gene TRBJ2-5; 9 bases fit TRBD1. Germline CDR1 reads DFQATT; CDR2 reads SNEGSKA (reference sequence). CDR3 length: 11 residues. J was trimmed by 4 bases and V by 8 bases; bases with no gene match: 2. CDR3 sequence reads: CSTGGGETQYF. In DNA form, the CDR3 reads TGCAGTACAGGGGGCGGAGAGACCCAGTACTTC.

This clone was observed a handful of times. J is TRBJ2-1 and V is TRBV27, with 7 bases that match TRBD1. CDR3 size: 13 residues. V gave up 11 bases and J gave up 4 bases; unmatched junction bases: 8. Germline loops: CDR1 MNHEY, CDR2 SMNVEV (reference sequence). CDR3 bases: TGTGCCCCGGCGAGGGGGCTGTACAATGAGCAGTTCTTC. Amino acid sequence: CAPARGLYNEQFF.

This clone appeared a few times. The V call is TRBV5-6, the J call TRBJ2-6, with 7 nucleotides matching TRBD1. V dropped 4 bases and J dropped 2; count of bases not matched to a gene: 9. This CDR3 is built from 17 residues. Germline V gene data show CDR1 as SGHDT and CDR2 as YYEEEE. CDR3 amino acids: CASSGQVVLPGANVLTF. The CDR3, as DNA: TGTGCCAGCAGCGGACAGGTAGTATTACCTGGGGCCAACGTCCTGACTTTC.

This clone appeared a few times. The chain carries TRBV11-2 and TRBJ2-1; D perhaps matches TRBD2 (5 bases). V lost 3 bases, J lost 10 bases, and 16 bases lay in between. Germline V gene lookup returns CDR1 SGHAT and CDR2 FQNNGV. This CDR3 has 14 amino acids. CDR3 residues: CASSFLTPSNEQFF. CDR3 nucleotides: TGTGCCAGCAGCTTCCTTACCCCTAGCAACGAGCAGTTCTTC.

This chain connects TRBV9 to TRBJ2-7; 11 bases line up with TRBD1. CDR1 is SGDLS and CDR2 is YYNGEE in the germline V gene. The J segment lost 2 bases and the V segment lost 0 bases, leaving 10 bases of the junction unmatched. CDR3 length: 18 amino acids. CDR3 sequence: CASSVAPHGGQGAYEQYF. Here the CDR3 DNA reads TGTGCCAGCAGCGTAGCCCCACACGGGGGACAGGGGGCCTACGAGCAGTACTTC.

This chain uses TRBV4-2 with TRBJ2-5; 7 nucleotides align to TRBD2. This CDR3 spans 15 amino acids. The germline V gene encodes CDR1 LGHNA and CDR2 YNFKEQ. After removal of 1 base from V and 4 bases from J, the junction contained 6 bases not matched to a gene. The CDR3 is CASSQGWTSVETQYF. In nucleotides, the CDR3 is TGTGCCAGCAGCCAAGGGTGGACTAGTGTAGAGACCCAGTACTTC.